Below, 30 T cell receptor beta chains from the same sample are listed, as sequenced in a study of T cells in Graves' hyperthyroidism and ophthalmopathy. What was amplified from RNA transcripts were TCR beta CDR3 regions. First-round RT-PCR with HTBI primers amplified the TCR CDR3 region. TCRdb redid the calling of the multiplex PCR reads with MiXCR, one entry per CDR3 protein. The sample has 300,000 to 400,000 distinct CDR3 sequences, less than 20% seen once. The specimen sequenced was blood. Receptor source: a man aged 18 to 35 with Graves' ophthalmopathy.

The chain uses TRBV27 and TRBJ1-4, with D possibly being TRBD1 (5 bases). This CDR3 has 14 amino acids. Germline loops: CDR1 MNHEY, CDR2 SMNVEV (reference sequence). Between the trimmed V and J ends, which lost 6 bases and 7 bases, there was a span of 15 bases. CDR3 sequence: CASSPGPWGEKLFF. The CDR3 DNA sequence: TGTGCCAGCAGCCCAGGGCCTTGGGGTGAAAAACTGTTTTTT.

This clonotype was picked up a small number of times. CDR3 sequence reads: CASSEARGVETQYF. DNA for the CDR3: TGTGCCAGCAGTGAAGCGCGGGGAGTGGAGACCCAGTACTTC. This chain joins TRBV6-1 and TRBJ2-5; D might be TRBD2 (6 bases). This CDR3 comprises 14 residues. Germline CDR1 is MNHNS and CDR2 is SASEGT. Trimming took off 0 bases at V and 5 bases at J, with 10 bases between the two ends.

This clonotype was seen repeatedly, ten times or more. J is TRBJ2-1 and V is TRBV7-6, with D possibly matching TRBD1 (5 bases). CDR3 length: 13 amino acids. Germline loops: CDR1 SGHVS, CDR2 FNYEAQ. With 1 base removed from V and 8 bases from J, the gap between germline ends came to 9 bases. The CDR3 is CASSLGGRHEQFF. The CDR3 DNA sequence: TGTGCCAGCAGCTTAGGGGGCCGCCATGAGCAGTTCTTC.

The V gene is TRBV18, the J gene TRBJ2-7, with D perhaps TRBD1 (5 bases). The CDR3 is 15 residues long. The ends were cut back, 3 bases at V and 5 bases at J, with 17 bases in the middle. CDR1 KGHSH and CDR2 LQKENI come from the germline V gene. This CDR3 reads CASSPPPAGSDEQYF. The CDR3, as DNA: TGTGCCAGCTCACCCCCCCCGGCAGGGTCCGACGAGCAGTACTTC.

The V and J genes are TRBV7-2 and TRBJ1-1; 8 bases map to TRBD1. Trimming took 2 bases from V and 7 from J; bases not matched to a gene: 3. CDR1 is SGHTA and CDR2 is FQGNSA in the germline V gene. This CDR3 has 13 amino acids. The DNA of the CDR3 is TGTGCCAGCAGCTTAAGCAGGGGGCTTGAAGCTTTCTTT. Translation gives CASSLSRGLEAFF.

This clonotype was recorded many times. This sequence joins TRBV12-3 or TRBV12-4 and TRBJ1-5, with D tentatively TRBD1 (5 bases). V lost 1 base and J lost 2, with 15 bases in between. The CDR3 loop spans 17 amino acids. The CDR3 spells CASSLGGDTGGNQPQHF. For the CDR3, the DNA is TGTGCCAGCAGTTTAGGGGGCGACACGGGGGGCAATCAGCCCCAGCATTTT.

At least ten counts were recorded for this clonotype. This sequence joins TRBV28 and TRBJ1-1; a possible D gene is TRBD1 (5 bases). The CDR3 runs 13 residues. Germline CDR1 reads MDHEN; CDR2 reads SYDVKM. V lost 6 bases to trimming and J lost 3 bases, with 11 bases between them. DNA for the CDR3: TGTGCCAGCAGGGGGCGAGGGGACACTGAAGCTTTCTTT. Protein: CASRGRGDTEAFF.

The chain combines TRBV2 with TRBJ1-1, with 9 bases identical to TRBD1. The CDR3 has 12 residues. Germline loops: CDR1 SNHLY, CDR2 FYNNEI. V trimming: 4 bases; J trimming: 7 bases; junction bases outside the gene matches: 1. DNA for the CDR3: TGTGCCAGCAGTGGGACAGGGGTTGAAGCTTTCTTT. Translating it yields CASSGTGVEAFF.

The V gene is TRBV7-3, the J gene TRBJ2-7; 12 bases are shared with TRBD2. With V trimmed by 2 bases and J by 9 bases, 2 bases remained unmatched. This CDR3 comprises 13 residues. Germline-derived CDR1 and CDR2 are SGHTA and FQGTGA. The CDR3 reads CASSLELAGGQYF. CDR3 in DNA: TGTGCCAGCAGCTTAGAACTAGCGGGGGGGCAGTACTTC.

As for this clonotype: One junction end does not reproduce the germline sequence, and a read error may be involved. CDR3 DNA sequence: TGTGCCAGCAGCCCTAAGGGGGACAGGGGGCGCCCCAACTTC. Its translation: CASSPKGDRGRPNF. The rearrangement joins TRBV3-1 to TRBJ2-5; 12 bases match TRBD1. This CDR3 spans 14 amino acids. From germline, CDR1 is LGHDT and CDR2 YNNKEL (reference sequence).

This clonotype was counted between two and nine times. The chain uses TRBV6-1 and TRBJ1-2; weak D call: TRBD1 (6 bases). CDR3 length equals 13 residues. V lost 8 bases and J 8 bases, leaving 18 bases between the germline ends. Germline CDR1 MNHNS, CDR2 SASEGT. CDR3 region: CASALGGEDGYTF. As DNA, the CDR3 is TGTGCCAGCGCCCTAGGGGGGGAAGACGGCTACACCTTC.

This clonotype was observed a few times. CDR3 protein: CASSDGEAGELFF. The CDR3 DNA reads TGTGCCAGCAGTGACGGGGAAGCCGGGGAGCTGTTTTTT. This sequence joins TRBV6-1 and TRBJ2-2; D possibly corresponds to TRBD2 (5 bases). Per germline, CDR1 MNHNS and CDR2 SASEGT. V dropped 3 bases and J dropped 6 bases, with 8 bases sitting between them. The length of the CDR3 is 13 residues.

This clonotype was seen repeatedly, ten times or more. The chain recombines TRBV6-5 with TRBJ2-7; D uncertain. The CDR3 consists of 15 residues. Germline CDR1 MNHEY, CDR2 SVGAGI. Trimming removed 0 bases from V and 5 bases from J, with 14 bases in between. The chain's CDR3 is CASSYSRASPHEQYF. The CDR3 DNA is TGTGCCAGCAGTTACTCTCGGGCCTCGCCCCACGAGCAGTACTTC.

This chain uses TRBV6-5 with TRBJ2-7, with D unresolved. Trimming stripped 2 bases from V and 1 base from J, with 12 bases between. The CDR3 sequence is 15 residues long. Germline lookup yields CDR1 MNHEY and CDR2 SVGAGI. CDR3 coding DNA: TGTGCCAGCAGTTACGGGGTCAGGCTTTCCTACGAGCAGTACTTC. This sequence encodes CASSYGVRLSYEQYF.

This clonotype was picked up many times. The J gene is TRBJ1-6, the V gene TRBV2, with D tentatively TRBD1 (5 bases). Per the germline V gene, CDR1 is SNHLY and CDR2 is FYNNEI. Trimming took 5 bases from V and 11 from J, leaving 16 bases between them. This CDR3 region has 14 residues. CDR3 in amino acids: CASSSGPTGPPLHF. CDR3 nucleotides: TGTGCCAGCAGTTCCGGACCCACGGGGCCACCCCTCCACTTT.

This clonotype was seen at least ten times. This chain links TRBV2 with TRBJ2-5, with TRBD2 matching over 13 bases. Trimming cost V 7 bases and J 0 bases; bases outside gene matches: 8. The CDR3 length is 17 residues. Germline CDR1 reads SNHLY; CDR2 reads FYNNEI. The CDR3 region is CASTGLAGRWNQETQYF. As DNA, the CDR3 is TGTGCCAGCACGGGACTAGCGGGGCGATGGAACCAAGAGACCCAGTACTTC.

With respect to this clonotype: With a much larger clone just one base away, this may be a read error. The genes are TRBV2 and TRBJ1-2; D is undetermined. This CDR3 is built from 14 residues. Germline V gene lookup returns CDR1 SNHLY and CDR2 FYNNEI. Trimming stripped 3 bases from V and 6 bases from J, with 14 bases between. The CDR3 DNA is TGTGCCAGCAGTGACGGGGAGGACCGCAATGGCTACACCTTC. Translation gives CASSDGEDRNGYTF.

On this clonotype itself: This clone may be a read error of a much larger clone one base away. The chain has TRBV2 and TRBJ1-4, with TRBD1 matching 9 bases. The CDR3 extends over 15 amino acids. Germline CDR1 and CDR2: SNHLY and FYNNEI. The CDR3 here is CAGSAWTGVREKLFF. The DNA of the CDR3 is TGTGCCGGCAGTGCCTGGACAGGGGTTAGGGAAAAACTGTTTTTT.

This clonotype was counted between two and nine times. CDR3 coding DNA: TGCAGCGTTAAGGCTAGCGGATTGGAGACCCAGTACTTC. Protein sequence: CSVKASGLETQYF. This chain links TRBV29-1 with TRBJ2-5; TRBD2 agrees at 7 bases. Germline-derived CDR1 and CDR2 are SQVTM and ANQGSEA. V was clipped by 5 bases and J by 5 bases; unmatched bases: 8. This CDR3 has 13 residues.

The J gene is TRBJ2-1, the V gene TRBV29-1, with TRBD1 identical over 8 bases. Trimming cost V 5 bases and J 1 base; bases outside gene matches: 10. The germline V gene has CDR1 SQVTM and CDR2 ANQGSEA. There are 16 residues in the CDR3. CDR3 nucleotides: TGCAGCGTTTCCGGGACAGGCGAATTTTCCTACAATGAGCAGTTCTTC. Its protein product is CSVSGTGEFSYNEQFF.

This clonotype appeared many times. J is TRBJ2-3 and V is TRBV6-1; 9 bases are a match to TRBD2. The V gene's germline CDR1 is MNHNS and CDR2 SASEGT. This CDR3 has 16 amino acids. Germline trimming cut 4 bases from V and 2 bases from J; bases unmatched to any gene: 7. The CDR3: CASSGSGTSFTDTQYF. The DNA for the CDR3 is TGTGCCAGCAGTGGATCCGGGACTAGCTTCACAGATACGCAGTATTTT.

This clonotype was seen more than once but under ten times. The J gene is TRBJ2-1, the V gene TRBV25-1; no clear D gene. Germline V gene lookup returns CDR1 MGHDK and CDR2 SYGVNS. This CDR3 spans 15 amino acids. V lost 4 bases, J lost 3 bases, and 13 bases lay in between. CDR3 DNA: TGTGCCAGCAGTGGTCTAGTGGTCCGCTACAATGAGCAGTTCTTC. As protein: CASSGLVVRYNEQFF.

This clonotype was recorded many times. The chain employs TRBV7-3 and TRBJ1-1; possible D gene TRBD1, 5 bases. Germline CDR1 reads SGHTA; CDR2 reads FQGTGA. V was pared by 5 bases and J by 6 bases, with 13 bases between. The length of the CDR3 is 13 residues. CDR3: CASSLGAGSEAFF. For the CDR3, the DNA is TGTGCCAGCAGCCTCGGGGCAGGGTCTGAAGCTTTCTTT.

This clonotype was picked up a small number of times. V gene TRBV7-3 combines with J gene TRBJ1-1, with D uncertain. Germline CDR1 SGHTA, CDR2 FQGTGA. V was clipped by 5 bases and J by 8 bases, with 12 bases between them. The CDR3 is 12 residues long. CDR3 loop: CASSLNGIEAFF. CDR3 DNA sequence: TGTGCCAGCAGCCTTAACGGGATAGAAGCTTTCTTT.

Details on this clonotype: It may be a read error: a sequence one base away is much more abundant. CDR3 nucleotides: TGTGCCATCAAGTACAGGGCCCCCGCAGATACGCAGTATTTT. Protein: CAIKYRAPADTQYF. This chain uses TRBV6-4 with TRBJ2-3; a weak D match, TRBD1 (6 bases). Germline-derived CDR1 and CDR2 are MRHNA and SNTAGT. V was cut by 10 bases and J by 4 bases, with 18 bases left in between. The CDR3 runs 14 residues.

This clonotype was picked up many times. This CDR3 is CARETGGGTQYF. The CDR3 bases are TGTGCCAGAGAAACAGGGGGAGGGACCCAGTACTTC. J is TRBJ2-5 and V is TRBV7-9; 8 bases align to TRBD1. The trim removed 9 bases at V and 7 bases at J, leaving 7 bases unmatched. The CDR3 is 12 residues long. Germline V gene data show CDR1 as SEHNR and CDR2 as FQNEAQ (reference sequence).

This clonotype has just a few counts. The chain carries TRBV7-9 and TRBJ1-1; D is unclear. Trimming stripped 4 bases from V and 9 bases from J, with 9 bases between. Germline loops: CDR1 SEHNR, CDR2 FQNEAQ (reference sequence). CDR3 length equals 11 residues. The CDR3 DNA reads as TGTGCCAGCAGCTGGAGTGATAAAGCTTTCTTT. It encodes CASSWSDKAFF.

This clonotype was found a few times. V usage is TRBV7-9 and J usage is TRBJ1-4, with a weak D call TRBD1 (6 bases). Trimming stripped 5 bases from V and 0 bases from J, with 13 bases between. The CDR3 spans 16 residues. The germline CDR1 and CDR2 sequences are SEHNR and FQNEAQ (reference sequence). The CDR3 bases are TGTGCCAGCAGCCTTCGGACAGTTGCAACTAATGAAAAACTGTTTTTT. Amino acid sequence: CASSLRTVATNEKLFF.

This clonotype has a count of ten or more. The chain has TRBV28 and TRBJ1-1; 9 nucleotides match TRBD1. Looked up from germline, CDR1 is MDHEN and CDR2 is SYDVKM. Trimming took 3 bases from V and 5 from J; bases not matched to a gene: 10. The CDR3 is 16 residues long. The CDR3 DNA reads TGTGCCAGCAGTTTGGGGCCCGGACAGGGGAGGACTGAAGCTTTCTTT. Protein sequence: CASSLGPGQGRTEAFF.

This clonotype was recorded only once. The J gene is TRBJ1-4, the V gene TRBV10-2; no clear D gene. V dropped 8 bases and J dropped 5 bases, with 12 bases sitting between them. The CDR3 totals 13 residues. Germline-derived CDR1 and CDR2 are WSHSY and SAAADI. The CDR3 DNA is TGCGCCAGCGGGGAAGGGAAAAATGAAAAACTGTTTTTT. This translates into CASGEGKNEKLFF.